This is a list of T cell receptor beta chains from one sample in a study of cytomegalovirus exposure and HLA in healthy donors. This table comes from immunoSEQ multiplex PCR, and its TCRdb copy is limited to in-frame clones, with some not included. The data contain more than 100,000 clones, almost 90% of them singletons. Sequenced: PBMCs. Receptors originate from a young man in good health and CMV-seronegative. The CDR3 runs from the conserved cysteine through the conserved F or W. A D gene is named only where the DNA matches it firmly. Where a row states a size, it is once, few, many or the class of an expanded clone; other rows omit it.

TRBJ1-1,TRBV18,.,.,TGTGCCAGCTTCCCAGAACTGAACACTGAAGCTTTCTTT,CASFPELNTEAFF
TRBJ2-2,TRBV6-6,.,.,TGTGCCAGCAGCGGCGGGGAGCTGTTTTTT,CASSGGELFF
TRBJ1-2,TRBV5-1,.,.,TGCGCCAGCAGCTTGGAAAGTAGTAACTATGGCTACACCTTC,CASSLESSNYGYTF
TRBJ2-5,TRBV27,.,TRBD2,TGTGCCAGCAGGATGTCGTCTAGCGGGAGGTTTACGGGGTGGGAGACCCAGTACTTC,CASRMSSSGRFTGWETQYF
TRBJ2-5,TRBV4-3,.,.,TGCGCCAGCAGCCAAGAATGGGCATCGCAAGAGACCCAGTACTTC,CASSQEWASQETQYF
TRBJ2-7,TRBV29-1,.,.,TGCAGCGTCATGACAAACGAGCAGTACTTC,CSVMTNEQYF
TRBJ2-2,TRBV4-2,.,TRBD2,TGTGCCAGCAGCCAAGGGACTAGCGGGAGGGTAAACACCGGGGAGCTGTTTTTT,CASSQGTSGRVNTGELFF
TRBJ2-2,TRBV14,.,.,TGTGCCAGCAGCCAAGATATTACCGGCGGGGAGCTGTTTTTT,CASSQDITGGELFF
TRBJ1-2,TRBV9,.,TRBD1,TGTGCCAGCAGCGCGTCCGGGACAGGGGATTTTTTTAACTATGGCTACACCTTC,CASSASGTGDFFNYGYTF
TRBJ1-1,TRBV7-2,.,.,TGTGCCAGCAGCCACAGCGGGGACACTGAAGCTTTCTTT,CASSHSGDTEAFF
TRBJ2-2,TRBV2,.,TRBD2,TGTGCCAGCAGTGACGGGCTAGCGGGAGGGCCCGTAAGAACCGGGGAGCTGTTTTTT,CASSDGLAGGPVRTGELFF
TRBJ2-2,TRBV11-2,.,TRBD1,TGTGCCAGCAGCTTAATTACAGGGGGCATGAGCACCGGGGAGCTGTTTTTT,CASSLITGGMSTGELFF
TRBJ2-4,TRBV7-3,.,TRBD1,TGTGCCAGCAGCTTAAGCGGGACAGGGGCGTCCAAAAACATTCAGTACTTC,CASSLSGTGASKNIQYF
TRBJ1-1,TRBV5-4,few,.,TGTGCCAGCAGCTTGGGAGGGAACACTGAAGCTTTCTTT,CASSLGGNTEAFF
TRBJ1-2,TRBV7-9,.,.,TGTGCCAGCAGCTCCGCCGGGGGTCACGCATATGGCTACACCTTC,CASSSAGGHAYGYTF
TRBJ1-2,TRBV11-2,.,.,TGTGCCAGCAGCTTAGGAGGCTATGGCTACACCTTC,CASSLGGYGYTF
TRBJ2-2,TRBV7-9,.,.,TGTGCCAGCAGCCCGCGAAACACCGGGGAGCTGTTTTTT,CASSPRNTGELFF
TRBJ2-7,TRBV15,.,TRBD1,TGTGCCACCAGCAGAGGCGGACAGGGGGCCTACGAGCAGTACTTC,CATSRGGQGAYEQYF
TRBJ2-1,TRBV7-7,.,TRBD2,TGTGCCAGCAGCCTAAGTATTAGCGGGAGCTCCTACAATGAGCAGTTCTTC,CASSLSISGSSYNEQFF
TRBJ2-1,TRBV10-1,once,TRBD2,TGCGCCAGCAGCCGGACTAGCGATTACAATGAGCAGTTCTTC,CASSRTSDYNEQFF
TRBJ1-2,TRBV7-9,.,.,TGTGCCAGCAGCTTAATGGGGGCGCGGGGCTACACCTTC,CASSLMGARGYTF
TRBJ1-1,TRBV5-1,.,.,TGCGCCAGCAGCTACCAAGCAGGATACAACACTGAAGCTTTCTTT,CASSYQAGYNTEAFF
TRBJ2-7,TRBV30,.,.,TGTGCCTCGAGCAGGGCCTACTACGAGCAGTACTTC,CASSRAYYEQYF
TRBJ2-7,TRBV6-1,.,.,TGTGCCAGCAGTGAAGCGCTGGACACGGTTGCCGAGCAGTACTTC,CASSEALDTVAEQYF
TRBJ2-7,TRBV11-3,.,.,TGTGCCAGCAGCTTAGGTCCTCGGGACTACGAGCAGTACTTC,CASSLGPRDYEQYF
TRBJ2-3,TRBV5-1,.,.,TGCGCCAGCAGCTGGACAATCAGGGGTGGGGTGCCAGATACGCAGTATTTT,CASSWTIRGGVPDTQYF
TRBJ2-1,TRBV13,.,TRBD1,TGTGCCAGCAGCCAACGGGACAGGGGAACCAATGAGCAGTTCTTC,CASSQRDRGTNEQFF
TRBJ2-7,TRBV19,.,.,TGTGCCACCGGACACCACTACGAGCAGTACTTC,CATGHHYEQYF
TRBJ1-2,TRBV19,.,.,TGTGCCAGTAGGGATGCACCTGACAGCCGGGGCTACACCTTC,CASRDAPDSRGYTF
TRBJ2-1,TRBV30,once,TRBD2,TGTGCCTGGAGCGGGACTAGCGGGAGGGAGGGCTCCTACAATGAGCAGTTCTTC,CAWSGTSGREGSYNEQFF
TRBJ2-7,TRBV5-4,few,.,TGTGCCAGCAGCGCAACGGGCTACGAGCAGTACTTC,CASSATGYEQYF
TRBJ1-1,TRBV6-1,.,.,TGTGCCAGCAGCACAGGGTTCGGCACTGAAGCTTTCTTT,CASSTGFGTEAFF
TRBJ1-4,TRBV6-6,.,.,TGTGCCAGCAGTTACTCCCAGGCAACTAATGAAAAACTGTTTTTT,CASSYSQATNEKLFF
TRBJ1-4,TRBV9,.,.,TGTGCCAGCAGCGTCTGGGCGTCGACTAATGAAAAACTGTTTTTT,CASSVWASTNEKLFF
TRBJ2-5,TRBV15,.,.,TGTGCCACCAGCAGGCCCCGGACAGAAGAAGAGACCCAGTACTTC,CATSRPRTEEETQYF
TRBJ2-7,TRBV6-1,.,TRBD1,TGTGCCAGCAGTGCAGACAGGGCTAACTACGAGCAGTACTTC,CASSADRANYEQYF